The next 5 T cell receptor beta chains were all read from a single sample in a study of blood T cells in healthy people across ages. A second PCR, run for about 7 to 11 cycles, used a sample-barcoded 5' primer plus a J-beta primer mix. TCRdb reprocessed the 5' RACE reads with MiXCR, giving one entry per CDR3 protein. The sample consists of about 1,600,000 distinct CDR3 sequences, roughly 45% of them appearing once. Sequencing was performed on blood. The receptors were sampled from a woman between 18 and 29 years old in good health.

The gene calls are TRBV10-3 and TRBJ1-2; TRBD1 aligns across 9 bases. The length of the CDR3 is 16 residues. Germline V gene data show CDR1 as ENHRY and CDR2 as SYGVKD. V trimming: 3 bases; J trimming: 8 bases; junction bases outside the gene matches: 13. This CDR3 is CAISEWTGDSMEGYTF. DNA for the CDR3: TGTGCCATCAGTGAATGGACAGGGGATTCGATGGAGGGCTACACCTTC.

This clonotype was picked up a small number of times. V is TRBV25-1 and J is TRBJ2-5, with TRBD2 identical over 7 bases. Unmatched junction bases numbered 0, after V lost 1 base and J lost 7 bases. Germline V gives CDR1 MGHDK, CDR2 SYGVNS. CDR3 size: 12 residues. CDR3: CASSEWEGTQYF. DNA for the CDR3: TGTGCCAGCAGTGAATGGGAGGGGACCCAGTACTTC.

The chain combines TRBV7-9 with TRBJ2-3; D is unclear. This CDR3 comprises 15 residues. The V end was cut by 1 base, the J end by 2 bases, with 10 bases between. The germline CDR1 and CDR2 sequences are SEHNR and FQNEAQ (reference sequence). CDR3 protein: CASSLEALDTDTQYF. CDR3 nucleotides: TGTGCCAGCAGCTTAGAGGCACTTGACACAGATACGCAGTATTTT.

The V gene is TRBV7-2, the J gene TRBJ2-1; D call uncertain. The DNA matches TRBJ2-7 better at its end, which makes the J call doubtful. Germline V gene lookup returns CDR1 SGHTA and CDR2 FQGNSA. The CDR3 loop spans 14 amino acids. The CDR3 coding sequence is TGTGCCAGCAGCCTCCAACAGTCGGCTGGCGAGCAGTACTTC. This sequence encodes CASSLQQSAGEQYF.

The rearrangement joins TRBV3-1 to TRBJ2-7; 10 bases are a match to TRBD2. The trim removed 4 bases at V and 4 bases at J, leaving 7 bases unmatched. The CDR3 runs to 15 residues. CDR1 and CDR2 from the germline V gene are LGHDT and YNNKEL (reference sequence). CDR3 nucleotides: TGTGCCAGCAGCCGTAGACTAGCGGGCCATTACGAGCAGTACTTC. It codes for CASSRRLAGHYEQYF.